This TCR beta chain was recovered during a study of T cell changes during pregnancy in multiple sclerosis. From germline, CDR1 is MNHEY and CDR2 SMNVEV (reference sequence). There are 14 residues in the CDR3. Unmatched junction bases numbered 5, after V lost 9 bases and J lost 0 bases. The method was immunoSEQ multiplex PCR; TCRdb's version includes in-frame clones alone and lacks a portion of them. The table shows about 64,000 clones, with roughly 92% occurring only once. The chain links TRBV27 to TRBJ2-4; 7 bases align to TRBD1. The sequenced sample was peripheral blood, obtained in the second trimester of pregnancy. The source is a female donor with multiple sclerosis, enrolled in a pregnancy study. The CDR3 protein is CASSPGGAKNIQYF. DNA for the CDR3: TGTGCCAGTAGCCCAGGGGGAGCCAAAAACATTCAGTACTTC.